These 14 T cell receptor beta chains share one sample of origin, sequenced in a study of cytomegalovirus exposure and HLA in healthy donors. Sequencing was performed with immunoSEQ multiplex PCR; in TCRdb, only in-frame clones are kept and a portion is missing. The sample includes about 84,000 clones, approximately 91% of them seen just once. Sequencing was carried out using PBMCs. Receptors were obtained from a man under 40 in good health and CMV-seronegative.

This clone was observed a single time. The rearrangement links TRBV5-1 to TRBJ1-1; a weak D match, TRBD1 (5 bases). Deletions cut 2 bases from V and 3 bases from J, with 23 bases between. The CDR3 runs 18 residues. Germline-derived CDR1 and CDR2 are SGHRS and YFSETQ. The DNA of the CDR3 is TGCGCCAGCAGCTTATATAGTAGGGCGGCAGGGAGGGACACTGAAGCTTTCTTT. Translating it yields CASSLYSRAAGRDTEAFF.

The V and J genes are TRBV18 and TRBJ2-2, with 9 bases lining up with TRBD1. The germline V gene encodes CDR1 KGHSH and CDR2 LQKENI. The CDR3 has 16 residues. The J segment lost 6 bases and the V segment lost 3 bases, leaving 8 bases of the junction unmatched. The CDR3 sequence: CASSPRTGVIAGELFF. As DNA, the CDR3 is TGTGCCAGCTCACCTCGGACAGGGGTGATTGCCGGGGAGCTGTTTTTT.

The chain recombines TRBV4-1 with TRBJ2-3; possible D gene TRBD2, 5 bases. V lost 0 bases and J 0 bases, leaving 10 bases between the germline ends. CDR3 length: 16 residues. Germline assignment: CDR1 MGHRA and CDR2 YSYEKL. CDR3 nucleotides: TGCGCCAGCAGCCAAGATTCGGGGAAAAGCACAGATACGCAGTATTTT. Translated: CASSQDSGKSTDTQYF.

The rearrangement uses TRBV9 and TRBJ1-3; the D is unclear. This CDR3 region has 15 residues. With 2 bases removed from V and 3 bases from J, the gap between germline ends came to 12 bases. From germline, CDR1 is SGDLS and CDR2 YYNGEE. The CDR3: CASSVDGLGGNTIYF. The CDR3 DNA is TGTGCCAGCAGCGTTGATGGGCTGGGTGGAAACACCATATATTTT. Based on the CDR3 plus reference TRBV9 and TRBJ1-3, the full variable domain is DSGVTQTPKHLITATGQRVTLRCSPRSGDLSVYWYQQSLDQGLQFLIQYYNGEERAKGNILERFSAQQFPDLHSELNLSSLELGDSALYFCASSVDGLGGNTIYFGEGSWLTVV.

This rearrangement joins TRBV6-1 to TRBJ2-5; D perhaps matches TRBD2 (5 bases). Trimming removed 3 bases at V and 3 bases at J, with 26 bases between. CDR1 is MNHNS, CDR2 SASEGT, per germline. There are 19 residues in the CDR3. Here the CDR3 DNA reads TGTGCCAGCAGTGAGACAACCGGGGTAGCAGCGGTACACAAAGAGACCCAGTACTTC. Encoded protein: CASSETTGVAAVHKETQYF.

This chain joins TRBV6-6 and TRBJ2-1; 9 bases align to TRBD1. CDR3 length equals 14 residues. Germline V gives CDR1 MNHNY, CDR2 SVGAGI (reference sequence). Trimming cost V 5 bases and J 7 bases; bases outside gene matches: 6. The CDR3: CASSTGQGGNEQFF. CDR3 coding DNA: TGTGCCAGCAGTACGGGACAGGGCGGGAATGAGCAGTTCTTC.

The V gene is TRBV11-2, the J gene TRBJ1-2, with 7 bases matching TRBD1. Germline lookup yields CDR1 SGHAT and CDR2 FQNNGV. Trimming took 4 bases from V and 4 from J; bases not matched to a gene: 12. The CDR3 extends over 16 amino acids. CDR3 amino acids: CASSSTGYPTSYGYTF. For the CDR3, the DNA is TGTGCCAGCAGCTCGACAGGGTACCCGACCTCCTATGGCTACACCTTC.

J is TRBJ1-3 and V is TRBV6-5; D ambiguous. The germline V gene encodes CDR1 MNHEY and CDR2 SVGAGI. The CDR3 sequence is 15 residues long. The V end lost 7 bases, the J end lost 4 bases, and 17 bases lay between the germline ends. The CDR3 spells CASTISWAGGNTIYF. DNA for the CDR3: TGTGCCAGCACCATATCCTGGGCGGGAGGAAACACCATATATTTT.

This rearrangement joins TRBV28 to TRBJ2-3; 9 bases match TRBD1. The CDR3 totals 15 residues. Germline assignment: CDR1 MDHEN and CDR2 SYDVKM. V lost 7 bases to trimming and J lost 3 bases; unmatched junction nucleotides: 8. Written as DNA, the CDR3 is TGTGCCAGCAATACCGGGACAGGGTTTACAGATACGCAGTATTTT. Translated, it gives CASNTGTGFTDTQYF.

The chain recombines TRBV6-1 with TRBJ2-5; TRBD1 agrees at 8 bases. J lost 3 bases, V lost 6 bases, and 9 bases had no gene match. Germline CDR1 is MNHNS and CDR2 is SASEGT. This CDR3 contains 15 residues. The CDR3 here is CASSDIWDRKETQYF. CDR3 DNA: TGTGCCAGCAGCGACATTTGGGACAGGAAAGAGACCCAGTACTTC.

The genes are TRBV28 and TRBJ1-2; 8 positions match TRBD1. From germline, CDR1 is MDHEN and CDR2 SYDVKM. V lost 6 bases to trimming and J lost 7 bases; unmatched junction nucleotides: 4. This CDR3 has 12 residues. This CDR3 is CASRSDRAGYTF. DNA for the CDR3: TGTGCCAGCAGATCGGACAGGGCTGGCTACACCTTC.

The chain uses TRBV27 and TRBJ1-1, with a tentative D call TRBD1 (6 bases). V was cut by 5 bases and J by 0 bases, with 13 bases left in between. This CDR3 is 15 amino acids long. CDR1 and CDR2 from the germline V gene are MNHEY and SMNVEV (reference sequence). The CDR3 spells CASSQYRALNTEAFF. For the CDR3, the DNA is TGTGCCAGCAGTCAATACAGGGCCTTGAACACTGAAGCTTTCTTT.

The chain employs TRBV10-3 and TRBJ2-3; 7 positions match TRBD2. With V trimmed by 4 bases and J by 4 bases, 5 bases remained unmatched. CDR3 length: 14 residues. Germline V gene sequence: CDR1 ENHRY, CDR2 SYGVKD. This chain's CDR3 is CAISATRGSDTQYF. The CDR3 region has the DNA TGTGCCATCAGTGCTACGCGGGGGTCAGATACGCAGTATTTT.

V usage is TRBV9 and J usage is TRBJ1-2; no reliable D call. The CDR3 covers 13 residues. Germline values: CDR1 SGDLS, CDR2 YYNGEE. V lost 4 bases, J lost 1 base, and 8 bases lay in between. The CDR3 sequence is CASSTQVNYGYTF. For the CDR3, the DNA is TGTGCCAGCAGCACCCAGGTTAACTATGGCTACACCTTC.